This T cell receptor (beta chain) was captured by sequencing in a study of CD8+ T cells in alopecia areata. Isolated RNA was reverse transcribed into cDNA used as the sequencing template. The repertoire was sequenced with immunoSEQ multiplex PCR; TCRdb's copy has only in-frame clones and lacks some. The top ten hold about 16% of the sample, which has 90,000 to 100,000 clones, roughly 64% seen once. CDR3 length equals 10 residues. The V end lost 7 bases, the J end lost 6 bases, and 7 bases lay between the germline ends. Germline V gene lookup returns CDR1 SQVTM and CDR2 ANQGSEA. Indicated treatment: oral pan-JAK inhibitor, 5-10 mg twice daily.

This chain joins TRBV29-1 and TRBJ2-1; the D is unclear. This receptor was identified in a human donor with alopecia areata. The input for sequencing was CD8+ T cells sorted from blood, taken at week 4, from a patient treated with tofacitinib. CDR3 in DNA: TGCAGCGCGTCGACCAATGAGCAGTTCTTC. Its protein product is CSASTNEQFF.